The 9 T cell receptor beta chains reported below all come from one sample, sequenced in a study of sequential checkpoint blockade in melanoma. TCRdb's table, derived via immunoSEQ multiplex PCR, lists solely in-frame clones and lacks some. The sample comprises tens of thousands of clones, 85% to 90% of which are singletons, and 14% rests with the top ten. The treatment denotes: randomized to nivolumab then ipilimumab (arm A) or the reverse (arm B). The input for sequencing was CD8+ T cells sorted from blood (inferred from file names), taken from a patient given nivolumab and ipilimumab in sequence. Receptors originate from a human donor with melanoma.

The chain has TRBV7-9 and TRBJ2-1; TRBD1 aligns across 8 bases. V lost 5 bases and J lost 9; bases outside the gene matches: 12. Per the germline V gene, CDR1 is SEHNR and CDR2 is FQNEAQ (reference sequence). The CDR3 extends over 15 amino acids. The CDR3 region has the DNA TGTGCCAGCAGCCCTCTGTCAGGGGGCGTAATTGAGCAGTTCTTC. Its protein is CASSPLSGGVIEQFF.

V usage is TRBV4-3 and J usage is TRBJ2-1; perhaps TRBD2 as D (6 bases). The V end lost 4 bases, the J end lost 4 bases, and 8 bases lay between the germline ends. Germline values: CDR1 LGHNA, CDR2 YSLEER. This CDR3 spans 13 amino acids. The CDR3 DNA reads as TGCGCCAGCAGCCCCGGGACTTACAATGAGCAGTTCTTC. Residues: CASSPGTYNEQFF.

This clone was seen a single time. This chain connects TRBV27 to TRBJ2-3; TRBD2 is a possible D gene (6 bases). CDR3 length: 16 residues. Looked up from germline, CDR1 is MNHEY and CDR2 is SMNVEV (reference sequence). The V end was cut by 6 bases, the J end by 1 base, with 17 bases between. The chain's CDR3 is CASRGLPPAGTDTQYF. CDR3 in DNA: TGTGCCAGCAGGGGACTTCCACCGGCGGGCACAGATACGCAGTATTTT.

The CDR3 reads CASSESFYGYTF. The DNA for the CDR3 is TGTGCCAGCAGTGAAAGCTTCTATGGCTACACCTTC. The V and J genes are TRBV6-1 and TRBJ1-2; D gene ambiguous. Germline V CDR1 and CDR2: MNHNS, SASEGT. V gave up 2 bases and J gave up 4 bases, with 5 bases separating them. The CDR3 has 12 residues.

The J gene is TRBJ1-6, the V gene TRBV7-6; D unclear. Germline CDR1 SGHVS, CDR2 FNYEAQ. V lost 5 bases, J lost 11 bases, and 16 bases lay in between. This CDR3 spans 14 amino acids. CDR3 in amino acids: CASSPSLVFAPLHF. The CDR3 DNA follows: TGTGCCAGCAGCCCATCCTTAGTTTTTGCACCCCTCCACTTT.

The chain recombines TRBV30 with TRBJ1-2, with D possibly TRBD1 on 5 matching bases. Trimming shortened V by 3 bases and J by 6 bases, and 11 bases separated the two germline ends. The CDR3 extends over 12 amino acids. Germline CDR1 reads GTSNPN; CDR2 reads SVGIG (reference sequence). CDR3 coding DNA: TGTGCCTGGAGAGACAGTATTGATGGCTACACCTTC. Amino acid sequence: CAWRDSIDGYTF. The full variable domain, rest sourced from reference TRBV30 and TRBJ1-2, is SQTIHQWPATLVQPVGSPLSLECTVEGTSNPNLYWYRQAAGRGLQLLFYSVGIGQISSEVPQNLSASRPQDRQFILSSKKLLLSDSGFYLCAWRDSIDGYTFGSGTRLTVV.

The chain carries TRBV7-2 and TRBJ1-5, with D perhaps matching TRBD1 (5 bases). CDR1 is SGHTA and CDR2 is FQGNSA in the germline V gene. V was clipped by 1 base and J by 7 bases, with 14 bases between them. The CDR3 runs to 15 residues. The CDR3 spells CASSLGEAGNQPQHF. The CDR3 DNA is TGTGCCAGCAGCTTAGGAGAAGCAGGGAACCAGCCCCAGCATTTT.

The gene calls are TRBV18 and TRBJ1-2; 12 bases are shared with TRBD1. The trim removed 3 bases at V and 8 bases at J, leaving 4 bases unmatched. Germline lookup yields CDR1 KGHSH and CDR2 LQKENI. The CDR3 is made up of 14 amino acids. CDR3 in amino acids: CASSPRDRGPGYTF. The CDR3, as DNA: TGTGCCAGCTCACCTCGGGACAGGGGGCCCGGCTACACCTTC.

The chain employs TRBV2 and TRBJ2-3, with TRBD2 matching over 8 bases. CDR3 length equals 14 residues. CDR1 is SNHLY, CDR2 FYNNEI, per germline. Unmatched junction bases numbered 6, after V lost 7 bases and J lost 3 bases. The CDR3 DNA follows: TGTGCCAGCATGACGACTAGCGTTACAGATACGCAGTATTTT. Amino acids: CASMTTSVTDTQYF.